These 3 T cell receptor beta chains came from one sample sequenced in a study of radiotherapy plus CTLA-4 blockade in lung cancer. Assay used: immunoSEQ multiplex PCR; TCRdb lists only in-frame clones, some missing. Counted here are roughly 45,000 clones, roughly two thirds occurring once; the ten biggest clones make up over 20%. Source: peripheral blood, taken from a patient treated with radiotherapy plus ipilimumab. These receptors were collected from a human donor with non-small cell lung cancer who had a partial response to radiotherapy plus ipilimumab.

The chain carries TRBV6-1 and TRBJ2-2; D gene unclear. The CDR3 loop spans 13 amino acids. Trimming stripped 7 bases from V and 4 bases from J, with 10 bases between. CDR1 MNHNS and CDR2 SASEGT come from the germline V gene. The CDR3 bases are TGTGCCAGCATTGGGCAGAGCACCGGGGAGCTGTTTTTT. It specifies CASIGQSTGELFF.

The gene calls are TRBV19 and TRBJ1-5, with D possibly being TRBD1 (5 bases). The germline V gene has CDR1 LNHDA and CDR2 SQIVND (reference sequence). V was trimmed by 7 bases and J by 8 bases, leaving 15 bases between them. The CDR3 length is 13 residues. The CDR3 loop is CASTPPGGEPQHF. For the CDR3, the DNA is TGTGCCAGTACGCCCCCGGGGGGTGAGCCCCAGCATTTT.

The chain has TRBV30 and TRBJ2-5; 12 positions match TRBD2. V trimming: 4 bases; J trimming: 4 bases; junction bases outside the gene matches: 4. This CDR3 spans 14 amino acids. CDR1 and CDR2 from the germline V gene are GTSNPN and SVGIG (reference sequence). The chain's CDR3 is CAWKSTSGGETQYF. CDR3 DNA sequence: TGTGCCTGGAAATCGACTAGCGGGGGAGAGACCCAGTACTTC.